The following is a T cell receptor (beta chain) sequence with its context. What it recognizes is unknown. The table came from immunoSEQ multiplex PCR; TCRdb's copy has only in-frame clones and leaves some out. The table lists 120,000 or so clones, around 89% of them singletons, with about 7.1% in the top ten. These data originate in a study of T cell responses to AZD1222 COVID-19 vaccine. The CDR3 sequence is 16 residues long. Per germline, CDR1 SGHTA and CDR2 FQGTGA. V was clipped by 4 bases and J by 0 bases, with 16 bases between them. Study results and limitations: In the spike-specific TCR repertoire, nearly half reportedly target unmutated variant regions. Spike-specific TCR depth and breadth grew after two AZD1222 doses. Spike was spanned by vaccine-associated CD4 TCRs, with dominance at 160-218 and 743-854.

Whether given at about 4 or about 12 weeks, second doses were pooled. The sample in question was peripheral blood, obtained 28 days after the second AZD1222 dose. The clonotype originates from an adult who received the AZD1222 COVID-19 vaccine. The chain recombines TRBV7-3 with TRBJ2-7, with D possibly TRBD1 on 6 matching bases. CDR3 residues: CASSSFGRGSSYEQYF. DNA for the CDR3: TGTGCCAGCAGCTCCTTCGGTAGGGGGAGCTCCTACGAGCAGTACTTC. Combining the CDR3 with reference TRBV7-3 and TRBJ2-7 gives the whole variable domain GAGVSQTPSNKVTEKGKYVELRCDPISGHTALYWYRQSLGQGPEFLIYFQGTGAADDSGLPNDRFFAVRPEGSVSTLKIQRTERGDSAVYLCASSSFGRGSSYEQYFGPGTRLTVT.